This T cell receptor beta chain derives from a study of cytomegalovirus exposure and HLA in healthy donors. Findings and caveats of the study: Highly shared sequence variants in one cluster were likely a sequencing artifact. Excluded: some indistinguishable V segments such as TRBV6-2 and TRBV6-3. Later work showed greater clonal expansion in HLA-associated TCR beta chains than in equally common others.

60 Vbeta and 13 Jbeta primers were used in PCR. TCRdb keeps only in-frame clones here, not all; method: immunoSEQ multiplex PCR. In the table there are fewer than 100,000 clones, under 80% of which are singletons. Germline lookup yields CDR1 SGHNT and CDR2 YYREEE (reference sequence). The V segment lost 3 bases and the J segment 11 bases; nucleotides outside the gene matches: 15. The CDR3 runs to 15 residues. This clone was seen more than once but under ten times. What it recognizes is unknown. Healthy bone marrow donors made up the donor group. The chain employs TRBV5-4 and TRBJ2-5; 8 bases match TRBD2. Material: PBMCs. This receptor was identified in a middle-aged man in good health and CMV-seropositive. This CDR3 is CASSSPQPGREEQYF. The CDR3 DNA follows: TGTGCCAGCAGCTCCCCCCAGCCAGGGCGGGAGGAGCAGTACTTC.